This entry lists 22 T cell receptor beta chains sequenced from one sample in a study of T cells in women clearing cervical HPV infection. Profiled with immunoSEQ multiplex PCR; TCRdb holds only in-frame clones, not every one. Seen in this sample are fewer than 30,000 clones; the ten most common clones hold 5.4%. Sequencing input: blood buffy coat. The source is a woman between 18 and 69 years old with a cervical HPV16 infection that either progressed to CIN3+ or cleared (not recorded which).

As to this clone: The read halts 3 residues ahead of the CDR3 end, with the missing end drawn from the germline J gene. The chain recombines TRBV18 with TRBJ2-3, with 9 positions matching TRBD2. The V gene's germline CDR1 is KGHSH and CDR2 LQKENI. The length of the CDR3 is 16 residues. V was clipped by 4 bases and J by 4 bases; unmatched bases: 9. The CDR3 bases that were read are TGTGCCAGCTCACTTGGGACTAGCCGGGTGGCAGATACG. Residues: CASSLGTSRVADT. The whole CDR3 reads CASSLGTSRVADTQYF.

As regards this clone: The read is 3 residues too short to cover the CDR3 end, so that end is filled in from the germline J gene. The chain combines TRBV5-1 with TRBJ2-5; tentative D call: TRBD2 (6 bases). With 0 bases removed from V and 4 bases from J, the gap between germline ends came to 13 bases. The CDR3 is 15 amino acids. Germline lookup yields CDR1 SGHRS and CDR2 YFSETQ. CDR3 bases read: TGCGCCAGCAGCTTGGTTCCGGGGGAGACAGAGACC. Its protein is CASSLVPGETET. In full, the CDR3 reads CASSLVPGETETQYF.

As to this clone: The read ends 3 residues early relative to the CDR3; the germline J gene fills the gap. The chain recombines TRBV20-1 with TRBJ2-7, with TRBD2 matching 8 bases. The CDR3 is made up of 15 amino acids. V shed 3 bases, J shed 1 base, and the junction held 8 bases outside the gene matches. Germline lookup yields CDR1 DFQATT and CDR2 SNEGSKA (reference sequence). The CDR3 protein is CSARNPAGASYEQYF. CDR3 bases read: TGCAGTGCTAGGAACCCAGCGGGGGCTTCCTACGAG.

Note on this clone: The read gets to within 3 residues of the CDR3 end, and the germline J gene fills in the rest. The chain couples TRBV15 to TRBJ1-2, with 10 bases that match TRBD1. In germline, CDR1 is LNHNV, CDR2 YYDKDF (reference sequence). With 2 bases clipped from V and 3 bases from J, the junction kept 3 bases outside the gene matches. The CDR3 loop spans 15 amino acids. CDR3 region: CATSRTGTGDYGYTF. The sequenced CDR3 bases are TGTGCCACCAGCAGAACTGGGACAGGGGACTATGGC.

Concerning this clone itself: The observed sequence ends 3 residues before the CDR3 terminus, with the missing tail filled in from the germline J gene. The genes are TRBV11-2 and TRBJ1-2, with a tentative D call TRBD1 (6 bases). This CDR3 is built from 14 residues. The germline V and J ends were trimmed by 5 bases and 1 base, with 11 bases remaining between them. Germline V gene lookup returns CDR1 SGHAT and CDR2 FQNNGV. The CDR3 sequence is CASSAGQNNYGYTF. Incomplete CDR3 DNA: TGTGCCAGCAGCGCGGGACAAAATAACTATGGC.

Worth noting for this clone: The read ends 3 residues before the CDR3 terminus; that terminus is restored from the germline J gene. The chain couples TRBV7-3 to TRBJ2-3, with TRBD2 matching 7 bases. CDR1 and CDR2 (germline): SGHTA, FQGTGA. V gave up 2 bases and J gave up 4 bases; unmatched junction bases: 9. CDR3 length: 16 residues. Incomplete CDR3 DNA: TGTGCCAGCAGCTTAGCGGCCCCTGGGGGGGCAGATACG. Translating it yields CASSLAAPGGADT. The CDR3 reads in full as CASSLAAPGGADTQYF.

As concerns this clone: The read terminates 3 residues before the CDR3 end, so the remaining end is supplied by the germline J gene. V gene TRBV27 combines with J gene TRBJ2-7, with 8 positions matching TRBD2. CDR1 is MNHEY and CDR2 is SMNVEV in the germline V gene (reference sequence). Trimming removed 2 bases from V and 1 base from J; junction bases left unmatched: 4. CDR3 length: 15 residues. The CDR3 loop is CASSLAGGSSYEQYF. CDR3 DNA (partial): TGTGCCAGCAGTTTAGCGGGAGGATCTTCCTACGAG.

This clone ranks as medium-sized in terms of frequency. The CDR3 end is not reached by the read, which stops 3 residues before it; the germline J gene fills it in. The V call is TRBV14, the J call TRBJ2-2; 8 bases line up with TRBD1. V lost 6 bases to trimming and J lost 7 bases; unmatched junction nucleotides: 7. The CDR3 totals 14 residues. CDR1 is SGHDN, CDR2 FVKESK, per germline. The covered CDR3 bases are TGTGCCAGCAGGAGAAACAGGGGGGACGGGGAG. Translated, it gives CASRRNRGDGE. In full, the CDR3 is CASRRNRGDGELFF.

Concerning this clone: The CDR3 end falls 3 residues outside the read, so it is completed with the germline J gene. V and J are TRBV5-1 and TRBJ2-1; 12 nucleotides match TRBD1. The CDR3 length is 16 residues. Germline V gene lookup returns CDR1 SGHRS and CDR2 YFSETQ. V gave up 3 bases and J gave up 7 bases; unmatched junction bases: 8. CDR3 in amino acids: CASSWPGQGAKNEQFF. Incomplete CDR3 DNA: TGCGCCAGCAGCTGGCCGGGACAGGGGGCGAAAAATGAG. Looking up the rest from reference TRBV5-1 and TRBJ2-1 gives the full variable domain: KAGVTQTPRYLIKTRGQQVTLSCSPISGHRSVSWYQQTPGQGLQFLFEYFSETQRNKGNFPGRFSGRQFSNSRSEMNVSTLELGDSALYLCASSWPGQGAKNEQFFGPGTRLTVL.

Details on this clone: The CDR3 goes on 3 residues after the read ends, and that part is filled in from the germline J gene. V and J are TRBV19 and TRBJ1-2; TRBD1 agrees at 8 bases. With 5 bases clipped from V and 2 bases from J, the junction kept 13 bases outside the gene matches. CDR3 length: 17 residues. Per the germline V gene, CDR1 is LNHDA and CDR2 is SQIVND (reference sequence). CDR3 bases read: TGTGCCAGTAGTGGAGGACAGGGAGTAGCGGCGAACTATGGC. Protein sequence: CASSGGQGVAANYG. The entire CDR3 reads CASSGGQGVAANYGYTF. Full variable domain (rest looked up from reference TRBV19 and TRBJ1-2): DGGITQSPKYLFRKEGQNVTLSCEQNLNHDAMYWYRQDPGQGLRLIYYSQIVNDFQKGDIAEGYSVSREKKESFPLTVTSAQKNPTAFYLCASSGGQGVAANYGYTFGSGTRLTVV.

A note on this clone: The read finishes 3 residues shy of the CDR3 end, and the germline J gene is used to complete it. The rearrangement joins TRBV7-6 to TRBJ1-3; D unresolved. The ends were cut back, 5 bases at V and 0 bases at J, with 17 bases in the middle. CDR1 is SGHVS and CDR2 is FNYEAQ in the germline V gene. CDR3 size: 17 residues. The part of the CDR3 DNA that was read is TGTGCCAGCAGCCTGTTGCCCGGAGCGCGCTCTGGAAACACC. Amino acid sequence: CASSLLPGARSGNT. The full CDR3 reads CASSLLPGARSGNTIYF.

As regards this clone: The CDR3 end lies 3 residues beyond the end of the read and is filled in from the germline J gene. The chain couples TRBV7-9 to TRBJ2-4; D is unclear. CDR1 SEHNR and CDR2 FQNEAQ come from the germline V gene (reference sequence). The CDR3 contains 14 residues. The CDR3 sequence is CASSLSGKNYGQYF. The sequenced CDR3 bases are TGTGCCAGCAGCTTATCCGGAAAGAACTATGGT.

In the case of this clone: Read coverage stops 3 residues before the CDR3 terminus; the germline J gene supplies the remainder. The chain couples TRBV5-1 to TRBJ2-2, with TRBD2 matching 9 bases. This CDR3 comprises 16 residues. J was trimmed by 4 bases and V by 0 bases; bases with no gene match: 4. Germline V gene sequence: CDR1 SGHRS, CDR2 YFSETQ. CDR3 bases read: TGCGCCAGCAGCTTGGCGGGTAGCGGGAGCACCGGGGAG. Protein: CASSLAGSGSTGE. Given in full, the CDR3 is CASSLAGSGSTGELFF.

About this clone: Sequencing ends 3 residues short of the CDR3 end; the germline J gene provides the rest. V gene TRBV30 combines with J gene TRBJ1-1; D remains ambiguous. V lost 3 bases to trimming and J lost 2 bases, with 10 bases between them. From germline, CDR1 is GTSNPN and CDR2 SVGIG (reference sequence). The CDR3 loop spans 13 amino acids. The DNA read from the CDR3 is TGTGCCTGGAGCAGGCAGCTTAACACTGAA. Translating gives CAWSRQLNTE. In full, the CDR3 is CAWSRQLNTEAFF.

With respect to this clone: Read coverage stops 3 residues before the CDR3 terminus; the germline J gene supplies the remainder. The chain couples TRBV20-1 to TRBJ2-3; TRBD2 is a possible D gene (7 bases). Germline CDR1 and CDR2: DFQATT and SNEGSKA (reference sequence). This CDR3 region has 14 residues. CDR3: CSARESSREGAQYF. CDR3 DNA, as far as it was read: TGCAGTGCTAGAGAGTCGTCCAGGGAGGGGGCG.

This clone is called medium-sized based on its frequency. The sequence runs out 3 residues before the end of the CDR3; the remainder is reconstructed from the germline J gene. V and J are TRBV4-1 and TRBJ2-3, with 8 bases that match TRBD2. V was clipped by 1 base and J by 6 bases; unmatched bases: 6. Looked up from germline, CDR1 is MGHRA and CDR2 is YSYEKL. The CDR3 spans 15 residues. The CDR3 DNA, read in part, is TGCGCCAGCAGCCAAGGGGCGGGAGGAGGGGATACG. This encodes CASSQGAGGGDT. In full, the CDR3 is CASSQGAGGGDTQYF.

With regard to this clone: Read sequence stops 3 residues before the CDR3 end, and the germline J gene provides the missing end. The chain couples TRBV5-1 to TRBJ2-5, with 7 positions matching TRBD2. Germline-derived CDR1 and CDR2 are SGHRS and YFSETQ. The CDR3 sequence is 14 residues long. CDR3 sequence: CASSSRAGTDTQYF. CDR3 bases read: TGCGCCAGCAGCTCCCGAGCGGGAACAGATACC.

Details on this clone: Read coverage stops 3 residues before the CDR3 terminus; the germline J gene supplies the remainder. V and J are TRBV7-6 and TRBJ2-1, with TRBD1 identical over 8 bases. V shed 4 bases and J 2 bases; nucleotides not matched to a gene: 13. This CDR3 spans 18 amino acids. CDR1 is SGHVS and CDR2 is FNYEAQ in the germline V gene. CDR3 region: CASSSFQGAYLPYNEQFF. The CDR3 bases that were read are TGTGCCAGCAGCTCCTTCCAGGGGGCCTACCTCCCCTACAATGAG.

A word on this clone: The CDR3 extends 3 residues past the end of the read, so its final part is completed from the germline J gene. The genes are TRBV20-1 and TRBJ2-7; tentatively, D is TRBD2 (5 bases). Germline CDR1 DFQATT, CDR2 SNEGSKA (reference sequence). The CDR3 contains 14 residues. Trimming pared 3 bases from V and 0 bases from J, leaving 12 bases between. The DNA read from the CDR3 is TGCAGTGCTAGTCGGGGAAGCCTCTCCTACGAG. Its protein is CSASRGSLSYE. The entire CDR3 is CSASRGSLSYEQYF.

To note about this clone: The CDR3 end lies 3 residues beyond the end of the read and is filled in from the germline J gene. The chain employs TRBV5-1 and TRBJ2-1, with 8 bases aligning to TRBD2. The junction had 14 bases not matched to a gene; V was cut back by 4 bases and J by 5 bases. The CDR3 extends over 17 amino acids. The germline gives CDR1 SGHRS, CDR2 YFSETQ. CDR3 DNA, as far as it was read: TGCGCCAGCAGCCCCAGGCCGGGCGGGGGGTGGAACAATGAG. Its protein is CASSPRPGGGWNNE. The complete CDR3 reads CASSPRPGGGWNNEQFF.

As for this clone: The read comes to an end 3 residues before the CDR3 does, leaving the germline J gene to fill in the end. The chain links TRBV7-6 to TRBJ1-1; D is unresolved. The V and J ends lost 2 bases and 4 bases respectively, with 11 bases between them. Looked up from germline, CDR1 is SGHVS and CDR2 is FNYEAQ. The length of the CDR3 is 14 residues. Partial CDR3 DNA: TGTGCCAGCAGCTTATCAAGGGTACCCACTGAA. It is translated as CASSLSRVPTE. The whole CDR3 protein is CASSLSRVPTEAFF.

The chain's CDR3 is CASSSEGTSDDEQFF. CDR3 DNA (partial): TGTGCCAGCAGCTCTGAAGGGACTAGCGACGATGAG. This chain links TRBV13 with TRBJ2-1, with 10 positions matching TRBD2. With the read ending 3 residues before the CDR3 end, the germline J gene is used to fill in that end. Germline V gene lookup returns CDR1 PRHDT and CDR2 FYEKMQ (reference sequence). Trimming cost V 4 bases and J 8 bases; bases outside gene matches: 8. CDR3 length: 15 amino acids.